The 8 T cell receptor beta chains presented below share a single source sample, sequenced in a study of identical twins. TCRdb redid the calling of the 5' RACE reads with MiXCR, one entry per CDR3 protein. This table holds 1.5 million to 2 million distinct CDR3 sequences, roughly a third found once. Source material: cord blood. The receptor set was obtained from a newborn girl in good health.

This chain joins TRBV6-4 and TRBJ1-1; D might be TRBD1 (5 bases). The germline gives CDR1 MRHNA, CDR2 SNTAGT. There are 13 residues in the CDR3. Trimming pared 10 bases from V and 5 bases from J, leaving 17 bases between. The CDR3 DNA reads TGTGCCACCGGGGCCGAACTCAGAACTGAAGCTTTCTTT. Translated, it gives CATGAELRTEAFF.

This rearrangement joins TRBV2 to TRBJ1-4; D gene unclear. Germline V gives CDR1 SNHLY, CDR2 FYNNEI. The CDR3 is 14 amino acids. The V end was cut by 8 bases, the J end by 4 bases, with 14 bases between. CDR3 sequence: CASDNGIHNEKLFF. CDR3 in DNA: TGTGCCAGCGATAACGGGATCCATAATGAAAAACTGTTTTTT. The full variable domain, in which reference TRBV2 and TRBJ1-4 provide the parts outside the CDR3, is EPEVTQTPSHQVTQMGQEVILRCVPISNHLYFYWYRQILGQKVEFLVSFYNNEISEKSEIFDDQFSVERPDGSNFTLKIRSTKLEDSAMYFCASDNGIHNEKLFFGSGTQLSVL.

The chain has TRBV2 and TRBJ2-1; TRBD2 matches 11 bases. The CDR3 has 14 residues. The V segment lost 8 bases and the J segment 8 bases; nucleotides outside the gene matches: 8. CDR1 and CDR2 (germline): SNHLY, FYNNEI. The CDR3, as DNA: TGTGCCAGCGAGTTTCTAGCGGGGGGCTATGAGCAGTTCTTC. The encoded protein is CASEFLAGGYEQFF.

The rearrangement uses TRBV5-1 and TRBJ2-7; TRBD2 matches 13 bases. Looked up from germline, CDR1 is SGHRS and CDR2 is YFSETQ. J gave up 7 bases and V 5 bases, and 27 bases lay outside the gene matches. The CDR3 sequence is 21 residues long. The CDR3 DNA sequence: TGCGCCAGCAGTTTGACCCTCCCCGGGACTAGCGGGGCCCTCTCCTACAATGAGCAGTACTTC. It yields the protein CASSLTLPGTSGALSYNEQYF.

The gene calls are TRBV6-1 and TRBJ1-5; 9 bases line up with TRBD1. The V gene end was trimmed by 4 bases and the J gene end by 3 bases; junction bases not matched to a gene: 7. From germline, CDR1 is MNHNS and CDR2 SASEGT. The CDR3 sequence is 16 residues long. DNA of the CDR3: TGTGCCAGCAGTGTAGCCGGGACAGGGATCAATCAGCCCCAGCATTTT. It is translated as CASSVAGTGINQPQHF.

The V gene is TRBV3-1, the J gene TRBJ1-2; D not resolved. Per the germline V gene, CDR1 is LGHDT and CDR2 is YNNKEL (reference sequence). This CDR3 comprises 13 residues. Trimming cost V 4 bases and J 5 bases, with 11 bases left between them. The CDR3: CASSRATAYGYTF. Here the CDR3 DNA reads TGTGCCAGCAGCCGTGCCACTGCTTATGGCTACACCTTC.

This chain uses TRBV4-2 with TRBJ2-3; tentatively, D is TRBD2 (5 bases). The CDR3 totals 17 residues. Trimming removed 1 base at V and 0 bases at J, with 14 bases between. Germline V CDR1 and CDR2: LGHNA, YNFKEQ. CDR3 nucleotides: TGTGCCAGCAGCCAAGGGGTAGCGCAAACTAGCACAGATACGCAGTATTTT. Amino acids: CASSQGVAQTSTDTQYF.

This chain links TRBV12-3 or TRBV12-4 with TRBJ1-5; 8 bases match TRBD1. The CDR3 has 16 residues. The V segment lost 8 bases and the J segment 4 bases; nucleotides outside the gene matches: 13. The CDR3 DNA is TGTGCCAGCCTCAGGGGAGGGGACAGGTGGAATCAGCCCCAGCATTTT. It yields the protein CASLRGGDRWNQPQHF.